This entry describes one TCR beta chain. This record belongs to a study of T-cell memory formation after mild COVID-19. The CDR3 is 15 residues long. CDR1 is SGHTA, CDR2 FQGNSA, per germline. Unmatched junction bases numbered 1, after V lost 3 bases and J lost 2 bases. TCRdb recomputed calls from the 5' RACE reads with MiXCR, one row per CDR3 protein. The table shows about 310,000 distinct CDR3 sequences, with roughly a fifth occurring only once. Sequencing used PBMCs or a T cell subset sorted from them (not recorded which). This TCR derives from a man aged 18 to 30 who had mild COVID-19 (a few samples of this study predate the infection). Cell type and time point are not known. This chain uses TRBV7-2 with TRBJ2-6; 7 bases fit TRBD1. The CDR3 region is CASSFRGPGANVLTF. For the CDR3, the DNA is TGTGCCAGCAGCTTTAGGGGGCCTGGGGCCAACGTCCTGACTTTC.